This TCR beta chain was observed in a study of T cells after yellow fever vaccination. Turning to the study itself: In the case of low-cell-number fractions, SMART-Seq v4 Ultra Low Input was used for preparation. Study-level findings and limits: Though it reached lower strength, the secondary response hit its peak faster, day 5 versus 15. Post-booster repertoires again held most primary-vaccination clones (roughly 95% CD4, roughly 88% CD8).

Concerning this clonotype: Its matching antigen is unknown.

Universal primer sites and UMIs were introduced during 5'RACE template-switching synthesis of TCR cDNA. TCRdb reprocessed the 5' RACE reads via MiXCR and lists one record per CDR3 protein. The sample has some 260,000 distinct CDR3 sequences; 5.2% are singletons. The germline V gene has CDR1 SGHRS and CDR2 YFSETQ. Germline trimming cut 4 bases from V and 4 bases from J; bases unmatched to any gene: 8. The CDR3 extends over 15 amino acids. The specimen was CD4+ T cells sorted from PBMCs, collected on the day of the yellow fever booster vaccination. The chain uses TRBV5-1 and TRBJ1-2, with TRBD1 matching over 9 bases. The TCR was taken from a man between 18 and 35 years old who received the YFV17D yellow fever vaccine. The CDR3 here is CASSGTGLRSYGYTF. The CDR3, as DNA: TGCGCCAGCAGCGGGACAGGGCTTCGCTCCTATGGCTACACCTTC.